This T cell receptor beta chain was profiled in a study of blood T cell repertoires in COVID-19. Study in general: Material from acute and convalescent COVID-19 was sourced from the United States, Italy and Spain. T cells, B-cell-depleted T cells, or PBMCs provided the cDNA or gDNA that served as material.

The CDR3 is 16 amino acids. The V gene lost 3 bases and the J gene lost 5 bases, with 18 bases spanning the gap. Germline values: CDR1 SGHTA, CDR2 FQGTGA. Per the original data handling: Estimation of nucleated cell counts relied on the amplification of reference gene primers. Generated by immunoSEQ multiplex PCR, the TCRdb table keeps only in-frame clones and is missing some. That table is the source of V, J and clone size, and D and trimming were worked out from the DNA. The sample gives roughly 200,000 clones, 76% of which show up once; roughly 8.7% is in the top ten. The chain has TRBV7-3 and TRBJ2-3; D not resolved. Sequencing input: peripheral blood. The source is a woman aged 50 to 65 with active or convalescent COVID-19. In DNA form, the CDR3 reads TGTGCCAGCAGCTTTAACGGCGGCTCCCTAGGAGATACGCAGTATTTT. It specifies CASSFNGGSLGDTQYF.